What follows are 13 T cell receptor beta chains derived from one specimen sequenced in a study of T cells in Graves' hyperthyroidism and ophthalmopathy. TCR beta CDR3 regions were amplified from RNA. TCR CDR3 regions were first amplified by RT-PCR with HTBI primers. One entry per CDR3 protein, called by TCRdb with MiXCR from the multiplex PCR reads. The top ten clones hold around a third of a sample with nearly 750,000 distinct CDR3 sequences, just over 35% of them seen once. Specimen: blood. The receptors originated from a woman between 40 and 55 years old with Graves' hyperthyroidism.

The rearrangement joins TRBV20-1 to TRBJ2-5; D is possibly TRBD2 (5 bases). Germline V gene lookup returns CDR1 DFQATT and CDR2 SNEGSKA (reference sequence). The CDR3 is made up of 13 amino acids. Trimming took off 6 bases at V and 3 bases at J, with 14 bases between the two ends. CDR3 in amino acids: CSATSTGKETQYF. The CDR3 coding sequence is TGCAGTGCGACCAGTACGGGGAAAGAGACCCAGTACTTC.

The chain is built from TRBV5-1 and TRBJ1-1; D is unresolved. V lost 3 bases and J lost 1, with 10 bases in between. The CDR3 is 14 amino acids. The germline V gene has CDR1 SGHRS and CDR2 YFSETQ. The chain's CDR3 is CASSYVSKNTEAFF. DNA for the CDR3: TGCGCCAGCAGCTACGTGTCTAAGAACACTGAAGCTTTCTTT.

The chain couples TRBV2 to TRBJ1-5, with TRBD1 as a possible D gene (6 bases). CDR1 SNHLY and CDR2 FYNNEI come from the germline V gene. This CDR3 has 15 residues. V was cut by 5 bases and J by 12 bases, with 23 bases left in between. CDR3 loop: CASSLWGPQGLLQHF. The CDR3, as DNA: TGTGCCAGCAGTTTGTGGGGGCCCCAGGGACTGCTCCAGCATTTT.

This clonotype was recorded a few times. The chain joins TRBV10-3 to TRBJ2-2, with 7 bases aligning to TRBD1. Germline-derived CDR1 and CDR2 are ENHRY and SYGVKD. The CDR3 has 13 residues. The trim removed 10 bases at V and 8 bases at J, leaving 10 bases unmatched. The CDR3 region is CATGQHVRGELFF. The CDR3 nucleotides read TGTGCCACGGGACAGCACGTTCGAGGGGAGCTGTTTTTT.

The chain combines TRBV11-2 with TRBJ1-5; TRBD1 is a possible D gene (5 bases). Germline V CDR1 and CDR2: SGHAT, FQNNGV. The germline V and J ends were trimmed by 5 bases and 6 bases, with 17 bases remaining between them. The length of the CDR3 is 15 residues. Written as DNA, the CDR3 is TGTGCCAGCAGCCGTCTGTGGGGGGGATGTCAGCCCCAGCATTTT. This encodes CASSRLWGGCQPQHF.

The chain uses TRBV7-2 and TRBJ2-7; 10 nucleotides match TRBD1. The germline V gene encodes CDR1 SGHTA and CDR2 FQGNSA. The CDR3 length is 14 residues. V dropped 5 bases and J dropped 9; count of bases not matched to a gene: 10. The CDR3 DNA reads as TGTGCCAGCAGCGCGCCGGGACAGGGGACGGTGCAGTACTTC. Its protein product is CASSAPGQGTVQYF.

This clonotype came up many times. The chain uses TRBV11-2 and TRBJ2-7, with D possibly called TRBD1 or TRBD2 (5 bases each). The germline V and J ends were trimmed by 5 bases and 5 bases, with 16 bases remaining between them. This CDR3 is built from 14 residues. Per germline, CDR1 SGHAT and CDR2 FQNNGV. CDR3 nucleotides: TGTGCCAGCAGCCCCGGGGCAGGGCGGAACGAGCAGTACTTC. It is translated as CASSPGAGRNEQYF.

This clonotype appeared many times. The chain combines TRBV7-9 with TRBJ1-1; 7 nucleotides match TRBD1. CDR3 length: 14 residues. V lost 5 bases and J lost 5; bases outside the gene matches: 8. Looked up from germline, CDR1 is SEHNR and CDR2 is FQNEAQ (reference sequence). The CDR3: CASSPKGARTEAFF. The CDR3 coding sequence is TGTGCCAGCAGCCCCAAGGGGGCGAGGACTGAAGCTTTCTTT.

This clonotype was seen more than once but under ten times. J is TRBJ2-3 and V is TRBV7-3, with a possible D match to TRBD2 (6 bases). This CDR3 has 16 residues. V dropped 3 bases and J dropped 0 bases, with 13 bases sitting between them. The V gene's germline CDR1 is SGHTA and CDR2 FQGTGA. The CDR3 DNA follows: TGTGCCAGCAGCTTTGCGGGACGGTTTAGCACAGATACGCAGTATTTT. Protein: CASSFAGRFSTDTQYF.

Comment on this clonotype: A junction boundary mismatches the germline segment, possibly from a read error. The V call is TRBV20-1, the J call TRBJ2-7; a possible D gene is TRBD2 (7 bases). The germline V gene has CDR1 DFQATT and CDR2 SNEGSKA (reference sequence). There are 12 residues in the CDR3. The CDR3 DNA reads TGCAGTGCCCAAGGGGGGGTTTACGAGCCGTACTTC. Translation gives CSAQGGVYEPYF.

This clonotype has only a few counts. The chain is built from TRBV6-6 and TRBJ1-3; possible D gene TRBD1, 6 bases. CDR1 and CDR2 (germline): MNHNY, SVGAGI (reference sequence). There are 13 residues in the CDR3. V shed 4 bases and J shed 8 bases, with 12 bases lying between them. In DNA, the CDR3 is TGTGCCAGCAGTTCAACAGGGCAAGACACCATATATTTT. Translation: CASSSTGQDTIYF.

J is TRBJ2-7 and V is TRBV5-6; a weak D match, TRBD2 (5 bases). Germline CDR1 and CDR2: SGHDT and YYEEEE. This CDR3 has 13 amino acids. CDR3 in DNA: TGTGCTAGACCACCCGGGATAGCCTACGAGCAGTACTTC. It codes for CARPPGIAYEQYF.

The chain joins TRBV10-3 to TRBJ1-2, with 10 nucleotides matching TRBD1. This CDR3 spans 14 amino acids. J lost 8 bases, V lost 3 bases, and 6 bases had no gene match. Looked up from germline, CDR1 is ENHRY and CDR2 is SYGVKD. The CDR3 DNA reads as TGTGCCATCAGTGATCGGGACAGGGGACAAGGCTACACCTTC. It yields the protein CAISDRDRGQGYTF.